This entry features one T cell receptor beta chain sequence. The TCR beta CDR3 regions underwent amplification using RNA transcripts as the source. HTBI primers were used for first-round RT-PCR of the TCR CDR3. MiXCR, run by TCRdb on the multiplex PCR reads, gives a single entry per CDR3 protein. The table includes about half a million distinct CDR3 sequences, roughly a quarter detected once. With 6 bases removed from V and 8 bases from J, the gap between germline ends came to 16 bases. The CDR3 sequence is 13 residues long. The data originate from a study of T cells in Graves' hyperthyroidism and ophthalmopathy.

The TCR was taken from a woman younger than 45 with Graves' ophthalmopathy. The V call is TRBV12-3 or TRBV12-4, the J call TRBJ1-2; possibly TRBD1 for D (6 bases). The sequencing sample was made of blood. The DNA for the CDR3 is TGTGCCAGCAGAAATGCAGGGGTCATAGGCTACACCTTC. It is translated as CASRNAGVIGYTF.